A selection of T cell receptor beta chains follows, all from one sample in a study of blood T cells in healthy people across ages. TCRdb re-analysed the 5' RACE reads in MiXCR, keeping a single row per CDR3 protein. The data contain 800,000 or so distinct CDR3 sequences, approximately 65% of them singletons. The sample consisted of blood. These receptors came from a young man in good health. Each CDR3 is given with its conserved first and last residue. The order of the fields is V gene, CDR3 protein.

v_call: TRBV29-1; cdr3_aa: CSVEDPVRGGYGYTF
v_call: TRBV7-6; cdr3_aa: CASSDWTGRDSYNEQFF
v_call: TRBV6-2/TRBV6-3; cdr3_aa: CASKGPFRTDTQYF
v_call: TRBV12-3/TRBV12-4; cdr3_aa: CASSFLDNEQFF
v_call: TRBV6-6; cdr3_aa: CASSYSGGGWGEQYF
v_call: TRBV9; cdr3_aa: CASSRGVLGFDEQFF
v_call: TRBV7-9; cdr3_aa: CASSFTTRTEQFF
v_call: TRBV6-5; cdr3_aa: CASSTGDGTYEQYF
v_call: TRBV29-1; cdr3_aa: CSVGGLAGGRGETQYF
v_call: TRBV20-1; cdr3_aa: CSARDPTASGVTETQYF
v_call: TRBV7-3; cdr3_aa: CASSPGQGLDTQYF
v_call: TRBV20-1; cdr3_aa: CSARDQRDRVGGNYGYTF
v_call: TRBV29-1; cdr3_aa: CSAPGQGDYGYTF
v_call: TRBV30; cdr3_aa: CAWGSDDLAHQETQYF
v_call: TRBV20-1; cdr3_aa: CSARELVATSYNEQFF
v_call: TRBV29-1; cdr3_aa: CSAIGTTSEQYF
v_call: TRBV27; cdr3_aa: CASSARWAGNTEAFF
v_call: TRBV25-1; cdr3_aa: CASNPQAYF
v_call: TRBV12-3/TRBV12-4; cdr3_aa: CASGYGRMETQYF
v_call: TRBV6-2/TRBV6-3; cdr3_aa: CASSYRSAGSYEQYF
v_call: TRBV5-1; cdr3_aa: CASSLDSGGAYEQYF
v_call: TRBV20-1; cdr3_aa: CSAPQQGETQHF
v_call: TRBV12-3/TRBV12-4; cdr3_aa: CASSFQGYERYF
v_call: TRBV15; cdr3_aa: CATSGGTGVSYNEQFF
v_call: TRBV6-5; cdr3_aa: CASSRKRSGANVLTF
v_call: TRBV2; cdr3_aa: CATQLPPDRTSTDTQYF
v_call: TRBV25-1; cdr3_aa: CASSAWTSGSSYNEQFF
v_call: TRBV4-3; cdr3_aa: CASSQDLRGYYGYTF